This TCR beta chain was obtained from a study of technical replicates of blood from a handful of donors. The data were produced by immunoSEQ multiplex PCR, yet TCRdb's version contains in-frame clones alone and is incomplete. The table has about 97,000 clones, roughly 95% seen once. Losses at the gene ends were 2 bases for V and 1 base for J; bases not matched to a gene: 4. The V gene's germline CDR1 is SGHDN and CDR2 FVKESK. This CDR3 contains 15 residues. The TCR was taken from a human donor in good health. Sequencing was done on a sample of T cells isolated from PBMCs. V is TRBV14 and J is TRBJ1-1; TRBD1 matches 7 bases. CDR3: CASSQYRGRNTEAFF. The CDR3, as DNA: TGTGCCAGCAGCCAATACAGGGGAAGGAACACTGAAGCTTTCTTT. Full variable domain (remainder filled in from reference TRBV14 and TRBJ1-1): EAGVTQFPSHSVIEKGQTVTLRCDPISGHDNLYWYRRVMGKEIKFLLHFVKESKQDESGMPNNRFLAERTGGTYSTLKVQPAELEDSGVYFCASSQYRGRNTEAFFGQGTRLTVV.